The sequence of this TCR beta chain was determined in a study of graft-versus-host responses after intestinal transplantation. Study details: The whole recipient group had anti-thymocyte globulin induction followed by tacrolimus and steroids for two to three years. Study-wide points: Clonal ratios of graft-versus-host to host-versus-graft in allografts were high for patients exhibiting graft-donor T cell macrochimerism. Analysis identified GvH clones in recipient marrow, with some appearing first in ileum or blood.

As regards this clone: What it binds is not known.

The V gene's germline CDR1 is MNHEY and CDR2 SMNVEV (reference sequence). Germline trimming cut 6 bases from V and 3 bases from J; bases unmatched to any gene: 7. The CDR3 consists of 14 residues. Clones were read by immunoSEQ multiplex PCR, and TCRdb kept only the in-frame ones, dropping some. This table holds about 130,000 clones, about nine tenths found once. The V gene is TRBV27, the J gene TRBJ2-7; 8 bases line up with TRBD2. Sequencing used unstimulated CD4+ T cells sorted from spleen or lymph node cells, obtained before intestinal transplant. The clonotype was recovered from a human donor who received an intestinal transplant. The CDR3 nucleotides read TGTGCCAGCAGCCAGCGGGAGAGAAGCTACGAGCAGTACTTC. Its protein is CASSQRERSYEQYF.